The rows below give T cell receptor beta chains drawn from one sample of a study of siplizumab effects on memory and regulatory T cells. Method: immunoSEQ multiplex PCR; TCRdb's copy keeps in-frame clones and lacks some. The table has about 120,000 clones, about 93% seen once. Sequences were obtained from non-Treg CD4+ T cells sorted from blood. The receptors were gathered from a human donor in good health. The CDR3 runs from the conserved cysteine through the conserved F or W. A D gene is named only where the DNA matches it firmly. Rows may omit the clone size; those that give it use once, few, many or a size class.

DNA,CDR3,V,J,D,size
TGTGCCAGCAGCTTAGTCCGGCTACATAAGCCCTACGAGCAGTACTTC,CASSLVRLHKPYEQYF,TRBV7-9,TRBJ2-7,-,-
TGTGCCAGCAGCCAAGTAGGATTGGGCGGGGAGCTGTTTTTT,CASSQVGLGGELFF,TRBV4-2,TRBJ2-2,-,once
TGTGCCAGCGCAGCGGGTCTACAAGAGACCCAGTACTTC,CASAAGLQETQYF,TRBV18,TRBJ2-5,-,-
TGTGCCAGCAGCTTAAGAGGGGTGGGGGTAAGCACTGAAGCTTTCTTT,CASSLRGVGVSTEAFF,TRBV7-2,TRBJ1-1,-,-
TGTGCCACTAAGGGGGACAGGACTTCCTACGAGCAGTACTTC,CATKGDRTSYEQYF,TRBV7-9,TRBJ2-7,TRBD1,-
TGTGCCAGCAGCCCGTCGACAGGGGAGTACATTCAGTACTTC,CASSPSTGEYIQYF,TRBV11-2,TRBJ2-4,TRBD1,-
TGTGCCAGCAGCTTGGCCCTGGGGGCGAGCTCCTACGAGCAGTACTTC,CASSLALGASSYEQYF,TRBV5-5,TRBJ2-7,-,once
TGTGCCAGCAGGCCTTGGAGTATGGGCTACACCTTC,CASRPWSMGYTF,TRBV6-6,TRBJ1-2,-,once
TGTGCCAGCACGGTAGCTACTGAAGCTTTCTTT,CASTVATEAFF,TRBV2,TRBJ1-1,-,-
TGTGCCAGCAGCCCCCGGACGGGACCCAACACTGAAGCTTTCTTT,CASSPRTGPNTEAFF,TRBV6-5,TRBJ1-1,-,-
TGTGCCAGCTCCCTTACCGGCAGGGTCACCGGGGAGCTGTTTTTT,CASSLTGRVTGELFF,TRBV18,TRBJ2-2,-,-
TGTGCCAGCAGTCCGCCGGATGCGGCTAGCACAGATACGCAGTATTTT,CASSPPDAASTDTQYF,TRBV28,TRBJ2-3,-,-
TGTGCCAGCAGTGGCTGGGACTCAGAAGGCTACACCTTC,CASSGWDSEGYTF,TRBV6-5,TRBJ1-2,-,-
TGTGCCAGCAGTCTCAGGGGGCCGGGCACTGAAGCTTTCTTT,CASSLRGPGTEAFF,TRBV2,TRBJ1-1,TRBD1,-
TGCGCCAGCAGCCCGGGAGGGGGGAAGACTGAAGCTTTCTTT,CASSPGGGKTEAFF,TRBV5-1,TRBJ1-1,-,-
TGTGCCAGCAGCGTAGGGTCTGGGGGCGAGGGTCAGCCCCAGCATTTT,CASSVGSGGEGQPQHF,TRBV9,TRBJ1-5,-,once
TGTGCCAGTAGTCTACGGGGACAGGGGTTTGATGAAGCTTTCTTT,CASSLRGQGFDEAFF,TRBV19,TRBJ1-1,TRBD1,-
TGCGCCAGCAGCTTGGACGATACGCAGTATTTT,CASSLDDTQYF,TRBV5-1,TRBJ2-3,-,-
TGTGCCAGTAGTATTCCACCACACACAGATACGCAGTATTTT,CASSIPPHTDTQYF,TRBV19,TRBJ2-3,-,-
TGTGCCAGCAGCCCCGCTAGCGGGGGGGCCAATGAGCAGTTCTTC,CASSPASGGANEQFF,TRBV7-7,TRBJ2-1,TRBD2,-
TGTGCCAGTAGTATACTAGCGGGGGCCCCAGATACGCAGTATTTT,CASSILAGAPDTQYF,TRBV19,TRBJ2-3,TRBD2,-
TGCGCCAGCAGCTTGGCCGGAGCGGGGGTTGGAGAGACCCAGTACTTC,CASSLAGAGVGETQYF,TRBV5-1,TRBJ2-5,TRBD2,-
TGTGCCAGCAGCTTGGGACAGGGTGTCGTCTACGAGCAGTACTTC,CASSLGQGVVYEQYF,TRBV5-4,TRBJ2-7,TRBD1,-
TGTGCCAGCTCACCTCAGGGGAGCTCCTACAATGAGCAGTTCTTC,CASSPQGSSYNEQFF,TRBV18,TRBJ2-1,-,-
TGTGCCAGCAGCCCGACTAGCGGGGGCTTCAATGAGCAGTTCTTC,CASSPTSGGFNEQFF,TRBV7-3,TRBJ2-1,TRBD2,-
TGTGCCAGCTCACCGTCCTTCAATCAGCCCCAGCATTTT,CASSPSFNQPQHF,TRBV18,TRBJ1-5,-,-
TGTGCCAGTACAGAGAATAGCAATCAGCCCCAGCATTTT,CASTENSNQPQHF,TRBV10-3,TRBJ1-5,-,-
TGTGCCAGCAGCTTAGGCCAGACCTCTAATGAAAAACTGTTTTTT,CASSLGQTSNEKLFF,TRBV7-2,TRBJ1-4,-,-
TGCGCCAGCAGCCAAGATCCACAGAGTTTCATTATGAACACTGAAGCTTTCTTT,CASSQDPQSFIMNTEAFF,TRBV4-1,TRBJ1-1,-,-
TGTGCCAGCAGCGGGGGGCTGAACACCGGGGAGCTGTTTTTT,CASSGGLNTGELFF,TRBV7-3,TRBJ2-2,-,-
TGCGCCAGCAGTAAGGTACAAGAGACCCAGTACTTC,CASSKVQETQYF,TRBV10-1,TRBJ2-5,-,-
TGTGCCAGCAGAAACCTTCAGGGGAACTATGGCTACACCTTC,CASRNLQGNYGYTF,TRBV5-8,TRBJ1-2,-,-
TGTGCCACCAGCAGAGAACTGGGTAACACAGATACGCAGTATTTT,CATSRELGNTDTQYF,TRBV15,TRBJ2-3,-,-
TGTGCCAGCAGGGTACAGGGGGCCAAAAACATTCAGTACTTC,CASRVQGAKNIQYF,TRBV5-6,TRBJ2-4,TRBD1,-
TGCAGCGCTAGCGGGGGGTTCAAGGATACGCAGTATTTT,CSASGGFKDTQYF,TRBV29-1,TRBJ2-3,TRBD2,-
TGTGCCAGCAGCGTAGCGGGACAGTCCTATGGCTACACCTTC,CASSVAGQSYGYTF,TRBV9,TRBJ1-2,TRBD1,few
TGTGCCAGCAGCGGGAAGACAGGGGCCTACGAGCAGTACTTC,CASSGKTGAYEQYF,TRBV9,TRBJ2-7,TRBD1,-
TGTGCCAGCAGGACTAGCGGGGGGGCCTCCGAGACCCAGTACTTC,CASRTSGGASETQYF,TRBV7-2,TRBJ2-5,TRBD2,-
TGTGCCAGTAGCTCGGGGGATACGCAGTATTTT,CASSSGDTQYF,TRBV19,TRBJ2-3,-,-
TGTGCCAGCAGGCGTCCGGGGGAAAGGTCTGAAGCTTTCTTT,CASRRPGERSEAFF,TRBV19,TRBJ1-1,-,-
TGTGCCAGCAGCTTGGACAGGGATAAGCAGTACTTC,CASSLDRDKQYF,TRBV6-5,TRBJ2-7,TRBD1,once
TGCAGCGTCTGGAGGGGAGTTGGCGAGCAGTACTTC,CSVWRGVGEQYF,TRBV29-1,TRBJ2-7,-,-
TGTGCCAGCAGCTTGGTAGGGATGAGCTCTGGGGCCAACGTCCTGACTTTC,CASSLVGMSSGANVLTF,TRBV5-5,TRBJ2-6,-,-
TGTGCCAGCAGTGACCCCCTCGAGGGTTCCCAGTACTTC,CASSDPLEGSQYF,TRBV6-4,TRBJ2-5,-,once
TGTGCCAGCAGCGCACCAGGGAGTACGCCCCAGTACTTC,CASSAPGSTPQYF,TRBV21-1,TRBJ2-5,-,-
TGTGCCAGCAGCGTAGACCGCGACCGGGGAGGCATGAAGCTCTTC,CASSVDRDRGGMKLF,TRBV9,TRBJ2-1,-,-